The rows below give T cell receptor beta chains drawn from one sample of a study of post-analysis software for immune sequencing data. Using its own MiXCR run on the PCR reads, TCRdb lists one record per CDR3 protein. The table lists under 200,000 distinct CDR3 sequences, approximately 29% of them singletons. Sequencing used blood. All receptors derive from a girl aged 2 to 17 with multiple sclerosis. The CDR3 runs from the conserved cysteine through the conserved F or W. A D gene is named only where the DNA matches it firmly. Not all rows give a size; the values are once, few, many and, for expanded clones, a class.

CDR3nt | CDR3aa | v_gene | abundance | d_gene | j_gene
TGTGCCAGCAGAGAACCGGGACAGGGATATTCACCCCTCCACTTT | CASREPGQGYSPLHF | TRBV28 | - | TRBD1 | TRBJ1-6
TGTGCCAGCAGTTTACTAGCTTCCAGGGAGACCCAGTACTTC | CASSLLASRETQYF | TRBV28 | few | - | TRBJ2-5
TGTGCCAGCAGCTCAAGGGTTTTGGAGCTCGAGCAGTACTTC | CASSSRVLELEQYF | TRBV11-2 | - | - | TRBJ2-7
TGTGCCAGCAGGGAGGACAGAATCAACTATGGCTACACCTTC | CASREDRINYGYTF | TRBV2 | once | - | TRBJ1-2
TGTGCCGCCGGCCCCAGGGGGGGAACTGAAGCTTTCTTT | CAAGPRGGTEAFF | TRBV24-1 | - | TRBD1 | TRBJ1-1
TGCGCCAGCAGCCATGAGGGTGGTGGAGATGGCTACACCTTC | CASSHEGGGDGYTF | TRBV4-1 | many | - | TRBJ1-2
TGCAGTGCTAGGACCCTAGCGAGAAACACAGATACGCAGTATTTT | CSARTLARNTDTQYF | TRBV20-1 | - | - | TRBJ2-3
TGTGCCAGCAGCTTAGTTGGGGTTCGGAACGAGCAGTACTTC | CASSLVGVRNEQYF | TRBV11-2 | - | - | TRBJ2-7
TGTGCCAGCCAGGGGGGGAGAACAGATACGCAGTATTTT | CASQGGRTDTQYF | TRBV7-8 | many | - | TRBJ2-3
TGCAGTGCTAGAGATAAAAGTGCGGGGGGCTACGGGCAGTACTTC | CSARDKSAGGYGQYF | TRBV20-1 | - | TRBD2 | TRBJ2-7
TGTGCCACCAGCAGAGTAGGGACTAGCGGTGACTCCTACGAGCAGTACTTC | CATSRVGTSGDSYEQYF | TRBV15 | many | TRBD2 | TRBJ2-7
TGTGCCAACAGTATAGGGGGACAGGGGACCTATGGCTACACCTTC | CANSIGGQGTYGYTF | TRBV12-3/TRBV12-4 | many | TRBD1 | TRBJ1-2
TGTGCCAGCTCACCCGGACAGAATAGCAATCAGCCCCAGCATTTT | CASSPGQNSNQPQHF | TRBV18 | - | - | TRBJ1-5
TGCAGCGTTGAAGCCAGGGACGAGCAGTACTTC | CSVEARDEQYF | TRBV29-1 | many | - | TRBJ2-7
TGCGCCAGCCGCAGGGATGAAAAACTGTTTTTT | CASRRDEKLFF | TRBV5-1 | few | - | TRBJ1-4